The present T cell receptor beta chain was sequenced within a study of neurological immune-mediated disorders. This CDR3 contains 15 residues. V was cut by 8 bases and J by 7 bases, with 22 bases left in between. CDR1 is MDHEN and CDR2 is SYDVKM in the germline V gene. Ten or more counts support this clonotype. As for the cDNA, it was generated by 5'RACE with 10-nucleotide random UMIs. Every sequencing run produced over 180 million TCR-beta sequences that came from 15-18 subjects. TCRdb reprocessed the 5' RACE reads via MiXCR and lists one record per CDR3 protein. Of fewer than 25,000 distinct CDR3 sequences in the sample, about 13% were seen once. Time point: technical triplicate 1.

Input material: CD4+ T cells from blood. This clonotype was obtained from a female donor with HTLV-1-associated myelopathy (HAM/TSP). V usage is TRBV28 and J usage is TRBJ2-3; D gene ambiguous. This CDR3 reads CASASPGIGLNTQYF. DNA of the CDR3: TGTGCCAGCGCCTCCCCCGGCATAGGGCTGAATACGCAGTATTTT.